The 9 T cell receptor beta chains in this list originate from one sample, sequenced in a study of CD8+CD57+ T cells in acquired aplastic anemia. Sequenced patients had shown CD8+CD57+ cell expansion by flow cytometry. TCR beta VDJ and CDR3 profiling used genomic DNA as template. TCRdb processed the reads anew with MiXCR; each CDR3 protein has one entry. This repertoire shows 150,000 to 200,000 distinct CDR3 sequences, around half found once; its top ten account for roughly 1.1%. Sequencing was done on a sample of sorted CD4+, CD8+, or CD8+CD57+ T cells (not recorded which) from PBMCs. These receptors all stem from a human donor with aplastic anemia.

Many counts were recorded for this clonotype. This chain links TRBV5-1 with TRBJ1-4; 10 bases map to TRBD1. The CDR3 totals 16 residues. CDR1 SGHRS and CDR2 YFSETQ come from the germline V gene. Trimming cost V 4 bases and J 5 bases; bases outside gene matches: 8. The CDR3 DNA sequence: TGCGCCAGCAGCCTCGGGACAGGGGACGAAAATGAAAAACTGTTTTTT. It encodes CASSLGTGDENEKLFF.

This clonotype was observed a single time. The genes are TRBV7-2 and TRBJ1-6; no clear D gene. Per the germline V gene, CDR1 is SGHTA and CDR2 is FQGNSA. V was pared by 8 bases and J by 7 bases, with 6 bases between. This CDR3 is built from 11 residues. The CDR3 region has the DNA TGTGCCAGCGGGCCGAATTCACCCCTCCACTTT. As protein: CASGPNSPLHF.

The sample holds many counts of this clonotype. As DNA, the CDR3 is TGTGCCAGCAGCTTGGTGGTCAGGCCCAGGCACGAGCAGTACTTC. As protein: CASSLVVRPRHEQYF. V and J are TRBV5-5 and TRBJ2-7; no firm D call. The CDR3 consists of 15 residues. Germline lookup yields CDR1 SGHKS and CDR2 YYEKEE (reference sequence). Trimming stripped 0 bases from V and 5 bases from J, with 15 bases between.

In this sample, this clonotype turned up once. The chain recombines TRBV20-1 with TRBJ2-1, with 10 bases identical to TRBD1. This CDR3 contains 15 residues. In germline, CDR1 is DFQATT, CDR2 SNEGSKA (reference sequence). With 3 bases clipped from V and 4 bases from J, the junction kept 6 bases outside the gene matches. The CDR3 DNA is TGCAGTGCTAGTTCGGGACAGGGGATTTACAATGAGCAGTTCTTC. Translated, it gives CSASSGQGIYNEQFF.

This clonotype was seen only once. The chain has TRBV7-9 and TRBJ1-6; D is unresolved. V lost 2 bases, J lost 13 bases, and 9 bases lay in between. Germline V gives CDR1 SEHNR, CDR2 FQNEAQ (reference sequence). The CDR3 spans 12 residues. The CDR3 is CASSLSATPLHF. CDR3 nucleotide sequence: TGTGCCAGCAGCTTATCTGCTACGCCCCTCCACTTT.

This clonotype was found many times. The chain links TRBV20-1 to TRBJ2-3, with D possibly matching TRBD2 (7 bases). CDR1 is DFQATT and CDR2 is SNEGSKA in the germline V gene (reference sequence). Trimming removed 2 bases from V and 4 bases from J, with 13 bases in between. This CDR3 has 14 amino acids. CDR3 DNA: TGCAGTGCTAGAAAGGGGGGGGGGGCAGATACGCAGTATTTT. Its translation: CSARKGGGADTQYF.

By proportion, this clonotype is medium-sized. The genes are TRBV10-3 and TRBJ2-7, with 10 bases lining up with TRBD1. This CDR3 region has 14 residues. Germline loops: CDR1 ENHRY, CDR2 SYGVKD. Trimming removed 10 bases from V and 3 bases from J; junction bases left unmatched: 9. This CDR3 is CATGGGTGDYEQYF. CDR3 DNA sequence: TGTGCCACAGGGGGAGGGACAGGGGACTACGAGCAGTACTTC.

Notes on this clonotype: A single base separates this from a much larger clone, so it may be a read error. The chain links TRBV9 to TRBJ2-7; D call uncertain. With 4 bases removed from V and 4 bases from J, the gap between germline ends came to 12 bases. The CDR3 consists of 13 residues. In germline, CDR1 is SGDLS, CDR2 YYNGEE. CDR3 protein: CASSPAETYEQYF. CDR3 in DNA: TGTGCCAGCAGCCCGGCGGAAACTTACGAGCAGTACTTC.

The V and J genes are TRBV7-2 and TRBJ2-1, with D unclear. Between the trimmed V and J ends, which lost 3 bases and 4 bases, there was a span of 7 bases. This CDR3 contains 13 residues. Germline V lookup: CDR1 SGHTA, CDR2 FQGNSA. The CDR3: CASSFRRYNEQFF. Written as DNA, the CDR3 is TGTGCCAGCAGCTTTAGGAGATACAATGAGCAGTTCTTC.